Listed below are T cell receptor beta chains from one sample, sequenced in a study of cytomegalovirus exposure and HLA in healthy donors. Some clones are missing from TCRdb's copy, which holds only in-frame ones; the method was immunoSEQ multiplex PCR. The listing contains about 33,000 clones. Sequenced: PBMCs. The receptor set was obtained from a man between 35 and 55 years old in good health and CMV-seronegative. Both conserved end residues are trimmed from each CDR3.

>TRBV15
ATSLRGQGGLQPQH
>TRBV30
AWSVHNNSPLH
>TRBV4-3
ASSQDPRGAQY
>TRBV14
ASSQDLAGYYGYT
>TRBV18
ASSHDRAYGYT
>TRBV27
ASSSFLRGLSYGYT
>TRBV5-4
ASSLAEVQETQY
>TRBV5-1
ASSLAPHSNEKLF
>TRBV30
AWSVGGGETQY
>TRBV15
ATSRDAGGSEQF
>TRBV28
ASSGVRDRGGYGYT
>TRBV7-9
ASSLALQGDEKLF
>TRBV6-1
ASSLTSVGNEQF
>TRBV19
ASSRTRGSLETQY
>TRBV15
ATSRDPSLSGNTIY
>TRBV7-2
ASSLVPTGAVGELF
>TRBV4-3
ASSQGPTLGAYEQY
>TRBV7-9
ASSPIGFQGRSFYGYT
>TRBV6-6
ASSYSGTLNTGELF
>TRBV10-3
AISEAIHTQY
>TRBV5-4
ASSVGQGNEQY
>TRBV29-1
SVDRGSEQY
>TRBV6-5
ASSYSGTPGTGELF
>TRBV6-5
ASSRDYSNQPQH
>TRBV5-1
ASSLGGQGVDEQY
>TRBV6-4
ASSVGEVDTQY
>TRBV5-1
ASSLLADYEQY
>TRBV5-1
ASSETTGGTEAF